The next 12 T cell receptor beta chains were all read from a single sample in a study of CD8 T cells in ankylosing spondylitis. Findings of the study overall: Blood from ankylosing spondylitis patients appeared to carry a characteristic roughly eight-variant TCR beta motif.

For these receptors, no antigen is known. In TCRdb, the 5' RACE reads were re-called with MiXCR into one record per CDR3 protein. The sample consists of approximately 540,000 distinct CDR3 sequences, about 13% of them appearing once. The sequencing sample was made of blood, either unsorted or a sorted T cell fraction (not recorded which). The source is a male donor with ankylosing spondylitis.

V gene TRBV20-1 combines with J gene TRBJ1-5, with no clear D. CDR3 length: 15 amino acids. Germline loops: CDR1 DFQATT, CDR2 SNEGSKA (reference sequence). V gave up 6 bases and J gave up 0 bases, with 15 bases separating them. The CDR3: CSAAPRVSSNQPQHF. DNA for the CDR3: TGCAGTGCCGCGCCTCGGGTTAGTAGCAATCAGCCCCAGCATTTT.

The chain is built from TRBV6-1 and TRBJ2-1; D is perhaps TRBD1 (6 bases). Trimming cost V 5 bases and J 3 bases, with 14 bases left between them. The germline CDR1 and CDR2 sequences are MNHNS and SASEGT. This CDR3 has 15 amino acids. The CDR3 loop is CASSRPGVGYNEQFF. In DNA, the CDR3 is TGTGCCAGCAGTCGCCCAGGGGTGGGCTACAATGAGCAGTTCTTC.

The table lists this clonotype with a few counts. This chain connects TRBV11-2 to TRBJ2-2, with D perhaps being TRBD1 or TRBD2 (5 bases each). The CDR3 has 14 amino acids. V lost 5 bases to trimming and J lost 4 bases, with 11 bases between them. Germline V gene lookup returns CDR1 SGHAT and CDR2 FQNNGV. The CDR3 region has the DNA TGTGCCAGCAGCCGCGTGAGGGGCACCGGGGAGCTGTTTTTT. Its protein product is CASSRVRGTGELFF. The full variable domain, with the rest looked up from reference TRBV11-2 and TRBJ2-2, is EAGVAQSPRYKIIEKRQSVAFWCNPISGHATLYWYQQILGQGPKLLIQFQNNGVVDDSQLPKDRFSAERLKGVDSTLKIQPAKLEDSAVYLCASSRVRGTGELFFGEGSRLTVL.

This chain joins TRBV19 and TRBJ2-1; the match to TRBD2 covers 14 bases. Per germline, CDR1 LNHDA and CDR2 SQIVND (reference sequence). The CDR3 loop spans 16 amino acids. J was trimmed by 7 bases and V by 5 bases; bases with no gene match: 7. In nucleotides, the CDR3 is TGTGCCAGTAGTCGACTAGCGGGAGGGCCGGGGAATGAGCAGTTCTTC. Translated, it gives CASSRLAGGPGNEQFF.

The rearrangement joins TRBV20-1 to TRBJ2-2; 13 nucleotides align to TRBD2. The CDR3 extends over 15 amino acids. Trimming cost V 5 bases and J 6 bases; bases outside gene matches: 6. Germline V gene lookup returns CDR1 DFQATT and CDR2 SNEGSKA (reference sequence). CDR3 nucleotides: TGCAGTGCTTCTGGACTAGCGGGAGAAGCCGGGGAGCTGTTTTTT. It yields the protein CSASGLAGEAGELFF.

V is TRBV29-1 and J is TRBJ1-4, with 8 bases lining up with TRBD1. The CDR3 covers 14 residues. V lost 4 bases, J lost 7 bases, and 8 bases stayed unmatched. Germline CDR1 and CDR2: SQVTM and ANQGSEA. DNA of the CDR3: TGCAGCGTTGGGGCAGGGGGCAGGGGTGAAAAACTGTTTTTT. It codes for CSVGAGGRGEKLFF.

The rearrangement links TRBV7-2 to TRBJ2-3, with D perhaps TRBD1 (8 bases). Per germline, CDR1 SGHTA and CDR2 FQGNSA. This CDR3 region has 14 residues. The germline V and J ends were trimmed by 4 bases and 6 bases, with 14 bases remaining between them. The CDR3 DNA reads as TGTGCCAGCAGCTCCACAGGGGGGGTGGATACGCAGTATTTT. Protein: CASSSTGGVDTQYF.

This clonotype showed up just a few times. This rearrangement joins TRBV12-3 or TRBV12-4 to TRBJ1-1; the D gene is possibly TRBD1 (6 bases). V was clipped by 7 bases and J by 0 bases, with 15 bases between them. The CDR3 totals 15 residues. CDR3 in amino acids: CASTPSDRLNTEAFF. The CDR3 DNA follows: TGTGCCAGCACCCCATCGGACAGATTGAACACTGAAGCTTTCTTT.

The chain has TRBV7-9 and TRBJ1-1, with a weak D call TRBD1 (6 bases). The CDR3 loop spans 14 amino acids. Deletions cut 2 bases from V and 5 bases from J, with 12 bases between. CDR1 SEHNR and CDR2 FQNEAQ come from the germline V gene (reference sequence). The CDR3 DNA reads as TGTGCCAGCAGCTTAAGGGGGACGAGGACTGAAGCTTTCTTT. Protein product: CASSLRGTRTEAFF.

This chain joins TRBV3-1 and TRBJ1-2, with TRBD1 identical over 7 bases. The V gene end was trimmed by 5 bases and the J gene end by 4 bases; junction bases not matched to a gene: 7. Germline V gene data show CDR1 as LGHDT and CDR2 as YNNKEL (reference sequence). The CDR3 extends over 14 amino acids. The CDR3 sequence: CASSSTGAGYGYTF. CDR3 DNA sequence: TGTGCCAGCAGCTCCACAGGGGCCGGCTATGGCTACACCTTC.

In this sample, this clonotype turned up a few times. The V call is TRBV20-1, the J call TRBJ2-2; D is possibly TRBD1 (8 bases). Germline CDR1 DFQATT, CDR2 SNEGSKA (reference sequence). The CDR3 has 16 amino acids. Trimming pared 6 bases from V and 8 bases from J, leaving 25 bases between. The CDR3 region is CSASSGTGNVKGELFF. The CDR3 nucleotides are TGCAGTGCCTCCAGCGGGACAGGAAATGTTAAGGGGGAGCTGTTTTTT.

This clonotype was found a few times. The chain is built from TRBV29-1 and TRBJ2-3; 14 bases are a match to TRBD2. The trim removed 3 bases at V and 4 bases at J, leaving 3 bases unmatched. CDR1 SQVTM and CDR2 ANQGSEA come from the germline V gene. This CDR3 is built from 15 residues. The CDR3 DNA is TGCAGCGTTGAGGGGACTAGCGGGAGATCAGATACGCAGTATTTT. Translated, it gives CSVEGTSGRSDTQYF.